Below, 13 T cell receptor beta chains from the same sample are listed, as sequenced in a study of CD8+ T cells in alopecia areata (dated by TCRdb to about 2018). The method was the immunoSEQ multiplex PCR assay. For TCR sequencing, RNA was extracted from every sample and reverse transcribed into cDNA to serve as template. This is the immuneACCESS table as TCRdb keeps it, with only in-frame sequences that have V and J called. A part of the clones is gone; compared with another copy, unresolved V genes explain less than half, and the rest is unexplained. For this sample there are 100,000 to 130,000 clones; 65% to 85% appear just once. Around 25% of the sample rests with the top ten. The time point tag for this specimen amounts to: less than 30 weeks on oral tofacitinib. In light of the paper, this sample's treatment or condition label describes: oral pan-JAK inhibitor, 5-10 mg twice daily. This specimen consisted of CD8+ T cells sorted from blood, obtained at week 24, from a patient treated with tofacitinib. These receptors all stem from a human donor with alopecia areata.

The chain employs TRBV27 and TRBJ2-2; 8 bases align to TRBD1. V shed 3 bases, J shed 4 bases, and the junction held 7 bases outside the gene matches. This CDR3 has 16 amino acids. The germline CDR1 and CDR2 sequences are MNHEY and SMNVEV (reference sequence). CDR3 DNA sequence: TGTGCCAGCAGTTTGCTGACAGGGGCCGGCACCGGGGAGCTGTTTTTT. Translation: CASSLLTGAGTGELFF.

The rearrangement uses TRBV6-5 and TRBJ1-1; possible D gene TRBD1, 5 bases. Germline CDR1 is MNHEY and CDR2 is SVGAGI. The CDR3 has 13 residues. The V end lost 1 base, the J end lost 4 bases, and 7 bases lay between the germline ends. For the CDR3, the DNA is TGTGCCAGCAGTTACTTGGGGGGCACTGAAGCTTTCTTT. Translating gives CASSYLGGTEAFF.

This sequence joins TRBV27 and TRBJ2-2; TRBD1 agrees at 8 bases. The CDR3 totals 19 residues. V shed 2 bases, J shed 7 bases, and the junction held 18 bases outside the gene matches. CDR1 and CDR2 from the germline V gene are MNHEY and SMNVEV (reference sequence). The CDR3 sequence is CASSLRRTGPVRVNGELFF. The CDR3 DNA follows: TGTGCCAGCAGTTTAAGAAGGACAGGGCCGGTTAGAGTTAACGGGGAGCTGTTTTTT.

The V and J genes are TRBV29-1 and TRBJ2-1; 13 bases are shared with TRBD2. V shed 1 base and J 0 bases; nucleotides not matched to a gene: 15. The CDR3 is 21 residues long. CDR1 and CDR2 from the germline V gene are SQVTM and ANQGSEA. The DNA of the CDR3 is TGCAGCGTTGAAGTCCCACGCGGGACTAGCGGGGTATACTACTCCTACAATGAGCAGTTCTTC. Translating it yields CSVEVPRGTSGVYYSYNEQFF.

This chain joins TRBV11-1 and TRBJ2-7; 7 bases line up with TRBD1. The V and J ends lost 4 bases and 3 bases, in that order; junction bases with no gene match: 6. The CDR3 runs 14 residues. Germline V lookup: CDR1 SGHAT, CDR2 FQDESV (reference sequence). The CDR3 sequence: CASSYRQGVYEQYF. The CDR3 DNA is TGTGCCAGCAGCTATAGACAGGGTGTCTACGAGCAGTACTTC. Full variable domain (missing parts from reference TRBV11-1 and TRBJ2-7): EAEVAQSPRYKITEKSQAVAFWCDPISGHATLYWYRQILGQGPELLVQFQDESVVDDSQLPKDRFSAERLKGVDSTLKIQPAELGDSAMYLCASSYRQGVYEQYFGPGTRLTVT.

The genes are TRBV21-1 and TRBJ1-1. TRBV21-1 is labeled a pseudogene. This CDR3 comprises 20 residues. CDR3 sequence: CASSKVGGSGGAVKNTEAFF. The DNA of the CDR3 is TGTGCCAGCAGCAAAGTAGGTGGCAGTGGGGGGGCGGTCAAAAACACTGAAGCTTTCTTT.

V usage is TRBV29-1 and J usage is TRBJ2-5; possible D gene TRBD2, 6 bases. Germline assignment: CDR1 SQVTM and CDR2 ANQGSEA. The CDR3 sequence is 15 residues long. Trimming left V 7 bases short and J 5 bases short, with 23 bases between. CDR3 sequence: CSARVTRDGGETQYF. The DNA of the CDR3 is TGCAGCGCCCGTGTAACCCGGGACGGAGGGGAGACCCAGTACTTC.

The chain couples TRBV7-9 to TRBJ1-2, with 7 bases lining up with TRBD1. V shed 0 bases, J shed 3 bases, and the junction held 1 base outside the gene matches. Germline V gives CDR1 SEHNR, CDR2 FQNEAQ (reference sequence). The CDR3 extends over 14 amino acids. The CDR3 loop reads CASSLAGTDYGYTF. As DNA, the CDR3 is TGTGCCAGCAGCTTAGCGGGGACAGACTATGGCTACACCTTC.

The chain links TRBV7-2 to TRBJ2-7, with D perhaps TRBD1 (5 bases). V was clipped by 5 bases and J by 4 bases, with 12 bases between them. The germline V gene encodes CDR1 SGHTA and CDR2 FQGNSA. The CDR3 extends over 13 amino acids. The CDR3 bases are TGTGCCAGCAGCCCCGGACATCCTTACGAGCAGTACTTC. Amino acids: CASSPGHPYEQYF.

V is TRBV6-5 and J is TRBJ2-1; 8 nucleotides align to TRBD2. Unmatched junction bases numbered 3, after V lost 0 bases and J lost 2 bases. The CDR3 is made up of 16 amino acids. CDR1 is MNHEY and CDR2 is SVGAGI in the germline V gene. The CDR3 loop is CASSYSSGGAYNEQFF. CDR3 nucleotide sequence: TGTGCCAGCAGTTACTCTTCCGGGGGGGCCTACAATGAGCAGTTCTTC.

V and J are TRBV5-1 and TRBJ1-2; tentatively, D is TRBD1 (6 bases). The CDR3 has 16 residues. V dropped 4 bases and J dropped 5 bases, with 21 bases sitting between them. The germline V gene encodes CDR1 SGHRS and CDR2 YFSETQ. CDR3 bases: TGCGCCAGCAGCCTGGGGACAAGGGGGGGAACTTATGGCTACACCTTC. Encoded protein: CASSLGTRGGTYGYTF. The variable domain in full, with the rest retrieved from reference TRBV5-1 and TRBJ1-2, is KAGVTQTPRYLIKTRGQQVTLSCSPISGHRSVSWYQQTPGQGLQFLFEYFSETQRNKGNFPGRFSGRQFSNSRSEMNVSTLELGDSALYLCASSLGTRGGTYGYTFGSGTRLTVV.

The chain joins TRBV6-1 to TRBJ2-3, with unresolved D. Germline CDR1 MNHNS, CDR2 SASEGT. The CDR3 length is 15 residues. Trimming shortened V by 4 bases and J by 1 base, and 12 bases separated the two germline ends. The CDR3 reads CASSVALRGTDTQYF. Here the CDR3 DNA reads TGTGCCAGCAGTGTCGCTCTAAGGGGCACAGATACGCAGTATTTT.

This chain links TRBV5-1 with TRBJ2-7, with 9 bases fitting TRBD1. The CDR3 has 15 amino acids. Germline CDR1 and CDR2: SGHRS and YFSETQ. The J segment lost 3 bases and the V segment lost 2 bases, leaving 6 bases of the junction unmatched. CDR3 in DNA: TGCGCCAGCAGCTTCGCGGACAGGGGCGACTACGAGCAGTACTTC. Protein: CASSFADRGDYEQYF. The full variable domain, completed using reference TRBV5-1 and TRBJ2-7, is KAGVTQTPRYLIKTRGQQVTLSCSPISGHRSVSWYQQTPGQGLQFLFEYFSETQRNKGNFPGRFSGRQFSNSRSEMNVSTLELGDSALYLCASSFADRGDYEQYFGPGTRLTVT.